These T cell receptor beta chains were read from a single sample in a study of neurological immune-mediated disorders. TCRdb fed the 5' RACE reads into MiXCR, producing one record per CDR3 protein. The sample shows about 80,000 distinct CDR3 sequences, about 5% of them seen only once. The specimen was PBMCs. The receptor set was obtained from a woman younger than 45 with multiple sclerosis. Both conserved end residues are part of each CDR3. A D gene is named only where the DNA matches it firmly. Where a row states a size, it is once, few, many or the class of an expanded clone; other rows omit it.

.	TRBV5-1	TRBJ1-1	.	CASSWGTGNTEAFF	TGCGCCAGCAGCTGGGGAACAGGGAACACTGAAGCTTTCTTT
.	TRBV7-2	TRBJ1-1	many	CASSLVLGDTEAFF	TGTGCCAGCAGCTTAGTCTTAGGGGACACTGAAGCTTTCTTT
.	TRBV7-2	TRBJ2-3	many	CASSPTTLTDTQYF	TGTGCCAGCAGCCCCACGACCCTCACAGATACGCAGTATTTT
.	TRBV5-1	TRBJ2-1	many	CASSPSGATDYNEQFF	TGCGCCAGCAGCCCCTCCGGGGCTACGGACTACAATGAGCAGTTCTTC
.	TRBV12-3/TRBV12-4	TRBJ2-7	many	CASSPRLGDNYEQYF	TGTGCCAGCAGTCCCAGACTAGGCGATAACTACGAGCAGTACTTC
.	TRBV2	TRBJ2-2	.	CASRIVTNTGELFF	TGTGCCAGCAGGATCGTGACAAACACCGGGGAGCTGTTTTTT
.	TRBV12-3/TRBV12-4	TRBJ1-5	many	CASSSSGLGQPQHF	TGTGCCAGCAGTTCCTCAGGGCTGGGACAGCCCCAGCATTTT
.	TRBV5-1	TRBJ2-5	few	CASSREMRGQETQYF	TGCGCCAGCAGCCGAGAGATGCGGGGACAAGAGACCCAGTACTTC
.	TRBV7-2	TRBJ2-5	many	CASSLGRAWGETQYF	TGTGCCAGCAGCTTGGGGCGGGCCTGGGGAGAGACCCAGTACTTC
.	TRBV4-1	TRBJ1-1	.	CASNFLAPPRQPNTEAFF	TGCGCCAGCAACTTTCTAGCCCCACCCCGGCAGCCGAACACTGAAGCTTTCTTT
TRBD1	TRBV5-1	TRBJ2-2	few	CASSSGDRATGELFF	TGCGCCAGCAGCTCTGGGGACAGGGCCACCGGGGAGCTGTTTTTT
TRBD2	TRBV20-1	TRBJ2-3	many	CSARLAGGPGALTDTQYF	TGCAGTGCTAGACTAGCGGGAGGGCCGGGGGCCCTCACAGATACGCAGTATTTT
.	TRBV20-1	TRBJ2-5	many	CSARYRQQETQYF	TGCAGTGCTAGATATCGACAGCAGGAGACCCAGTACTTC
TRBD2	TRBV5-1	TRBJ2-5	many	CASSLGTSGGQETQYF	TGCGCCAGCAGCTTGGGGACTAGCGGGGGGCAAGAGACCCAGTACTTC
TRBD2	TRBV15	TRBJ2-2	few	CATSRPTSGGARSTGELFF	TGTGCCACCAGCAGACCCACTAGCGGGGGTGCTCGCAGTACCGGGGAGCTGTTTTTT
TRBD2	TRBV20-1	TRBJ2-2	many	CSAREGGRDTGELFF	TGCAGTGCTAGAGAGGGCGGGAGGGACACCGGGGAGCTGTTTTTT
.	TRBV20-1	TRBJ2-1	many	CSAREGTMIYNEQFF	TGCAGTGCTAGAGAGGGAACCATGATCTACAATGAGCAGTTCTTC